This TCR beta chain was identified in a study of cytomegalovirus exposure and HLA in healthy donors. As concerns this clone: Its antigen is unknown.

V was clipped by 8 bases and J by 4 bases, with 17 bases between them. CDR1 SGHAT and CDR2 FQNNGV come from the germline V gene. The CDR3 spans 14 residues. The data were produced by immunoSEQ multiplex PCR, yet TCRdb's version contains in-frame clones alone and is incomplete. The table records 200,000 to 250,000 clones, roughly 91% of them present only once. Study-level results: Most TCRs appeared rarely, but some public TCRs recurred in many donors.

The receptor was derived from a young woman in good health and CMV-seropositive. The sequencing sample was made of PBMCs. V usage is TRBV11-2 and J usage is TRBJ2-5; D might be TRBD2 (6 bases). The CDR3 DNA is TGTGCCAGCTCTCCGACTAGTTCGGGAGAGACCCAGTACTTC. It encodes CASSPTSSGETQYF.